Listed below are T cell receptor beta chains from one sample, sequenced in a study of molecular identifiers for immune sequencing clone quantification. In TCRdb, the PCR reads were re-called with MiXCR into one record per CDR3 protein. The sample lists about 9,600 distinct CDR3 sequences; around 19% were seen once. The sample taken for sequencing was naive CD8+ T cells from blood, with Jurkat cell RNA spiked in. The receptors here all came from a human donor in good health. Some libraries in this study had Jurkat cell RNA spiked in. Each CDR3 is given with its conserved first and last residue. The D gene is left open where the match is weak. Clone size is not always given. Where it is, it says once, few, many or a class for expanded clones.

clone size	V gene	J gene	D gene	CDR3 protein	CDR3 DNA
many	TRBV6-2/TRBV6-3	TRBJ2-1	TRBD1	CASSWTGAQGNEQFF	TGTGCCAGCAGTTGGACAGGGGCGCAGGGCAATGAGCAGTTCTTC
many	TRBV4-3	TRBJ1-6	NA	CASSQGSSSYNSPLHF	TGCGCCAGCAGCCAGGGGTCCAGCTCCTATAATTCACCCCTCCACTTT
medium-sized	TRBV19	TRBJ2-7	TRBD1	CASSISGQVYEQYF	TGTGCCAGTAGTATAAGTGGACAGGTCTACGAGCAGTACTTC
medium-sized	TRBV4-1	TRBJ2-1	NA	CASRPWESSYNEQFF	TGCGCCAGCAGGCCGTGGGAGAGCTCCTACAATGAGCAGTTCTTC
medium-sized	TRBV7-9	TRBJ2-5	NA	CASSSSLTETQETQYF	TGTGCCAGCAGCTCTTCCCTGACAGAAACCCAAGAGACCCAGTACTTC
medium-sized	TRBV9	TRBJ2-7	NA	CASSTTGTPTYEQYF	TGTGCCAGCAGCACCACCGGGACACCTACCTACGAGCAGTACTTC
medium-sized	TRBV7-9	TRBJ2-3	NA	CASSFAGPTDTQYF	TGTGCCAGCAGCTTTGCGGGGCCCACAGATACGCAGTATTTT
medium-sized	TRBV6-2/TRBV6-3	TRBJ2-3	NA	CASSYSSSGEEDTQYF	TGTGCCAGCAGTTACTCGTCGTCGGGAGAGGAAGATACGCAGTATTTT
many	TRBV21-1	TRBJ1-5	NA	CASSKRHRNQPQHF	TGTGCCAGCAGCAAGAGACACCGCAATCAGCCCCAGCATTTT
NA	TRBV7-9	TRBJ2-5	NA	CASGPKAGEETQYF	TGTGCCAGCGGCCCCAAGGCAGGGGAGGAGACCCAGTACTTC
medium-sized	TRBV7-9	TRBJ1-1	NA	CASSLGVTEAFF	TGTGCCAGCAGCTTAGGGGTCACTGAAGCTTTCTTT
many	TRBV6-5	TRBJ2-5	NA	CASSAPRDGVSTPQETQYF	TGTGCCAGCAGCGCCCCCAGGGATGGGGTGTCAACCCCACAAGAGACCCAGTACTTC
medium-sized	TRBV5-1	TRBJ2-7	NA	CASSQSVGGGEQYF	TGCGCCAGCAGCCAATCCGTTGGGGGAGGCGAGCAGTACTTC
medium-sized	TRBV5-1	TRBJ2-1	TRBD2	CASSRGGTYNEQFF	TGCGCCAGCAGCCGCGGGGGTACCTACAATGAGCAGTTCTTC
many	TRBV10-3	TRBJ2-5	NA	CAIGPAPEEGVETQYF	TGTGCCATCGGCCCCGCGCCCGAGGAGGGGGTGGAGACCCAGTACTTC
medium-sized	TRBV19	TRBJ2-7	NA	CASSPSETGVRAYEQYF	TGTGCCAGTAGTCCCAGCGAAACCGGAGTCAGAGCCTACGAGCAGTACTTC
many	TRBV19	TRBJ2-1	TRBD1	CASSIGTGFVGLEQFF	TGTGCCAGTAGTATCGGGACAGGGTTTGTGGGATTGGAGCAGTTCTTC
many	TRBV11-2	TRBJ1-5	NA	CASSLHTSNQPQHF	TGTGCCAGCAGCTTACATACCAGCAATCAGCCCCAGCATTTT